The 31 T cell receptor beta chains given below trace back to one sample, sequenced in a study of blood T cell repertoires in COVID-19. Profiled with immunoSEQ multiplex PCR; TCRdb holds only in-frame clones, not every one. Of around 270,000 clones in the sample, approximately 88% were seen once. Sequenced input: PBMCs or T cells enriched from blood (not recorded which). These receptors originate from a woman aged 40-49 years who had been exposed to COVID-19.

The rearrangement links TRBV7-2 to TRBJ2-7; D remains ambiguous. With 5 bases removed from V and 4 bases from J, the gap between germline ends came to 15 bases. The length of the CDR3 is 14 residues. Germline CDR1 reads SGHTA; CDR2 reads FQGNSA. In DNA, the CDR3 is TGTGCCAGCAGCCCGAGTTATGTCAATTACGAGCAGTACTTC. It is translated as CASSPSYVNYEQYF.

V gene TRBV3-1 (or the pseudogene TRBV3-2) combines with J gene TRBJ2-2; D is uncertain. The germline gives CDR1 LGHDT, CDR2 YNNKEL (reference sequence). The CDR3 has 14 residues. V dropped 2 bases and J dropped 11 bases, with 15 bases sitting between them. The CDR3 sequence is CASSQFGLSPELFF. For the CDR3, the DNA is TGTGCCAGCAGCCAATTTGGCCTCTCCCCCGAGCTGTTTTTT.

The chain joins TRBV30 to TRBJ1-2; TRBD1 matches at 7 bases. The CDR3 contains 13 residues. Germline values: CDR1 GTSNPN, CDR2 SVGIG (reference sequence). Trimming removed 5 bases from V and 7 bases from J; junction bases left unmatched: 10. For the CDR3, the DNA is TGTGCCTGGCAGACAGGGCGTAAGGGTGGCTACACCTTC. It encodes CAWQTGRKGGYTF.

The chain uses TRBV6-5 and TRBJ1-2, with 7 bases that match TRBD1. The CDR3 spans 16 residues. The germline V gene has CDR1 MNHEY and CDR2 SVGAGI. With V trimmed by 0 bases and J by 8 bases, 12 bases remained unmatched. This CDR3 reads CASSYSYRGSEEGYTF. In nucleotides, the CDR3 is TGTGCCAGCAGTTACTCCTACAGGGGCTCGGAGGAGGGCTACACCTTC.

The chain joins TRBV7-2 to TRBJ1-4; D remains ambiguous. The V gene lost 1 base and the J gene lost 5 bases, with 23 bases spanning the gap. Germline assignment: CDR1 SGHTA and CDR2 FQGNSA. The CDR3 has 19 amino acids. The CDR3 protein is CASSLDPTRLGSENEKLFF. As DNA, the CDR3 is TGTGCCAGCAGCTTAGACCCCACACGTCTCGGGTCTGAGAATGAAAAACTGTTTTTT. Full variable domain (remainder filled in from reference TRBV7-2 and TRBJ1-4): GAGVSQSPSNKVTEKGKDVELRCDPISGHTALYWYRQSLGQGLEFLIYFQGNSAPDKSGLPSDRFSAERTGGSVSTLTIQRTQQEDSAVYLCASSLDPTRLGSENEKLFFGSGTQLSVL.

CDR3 in DNA: TGTGCCAGCAGTTCACCGGGACAGGGGTTTGAGGCTTTCTTT. Protein product: CASSSPGQGFEAFF. The chain joins TRBV27 to TRBJ1-1, with 10 bases aligning to TRBD1. Looked up from germline, CDR1 is MNHEY and CDR2 is SMNVEV (reference sequence). The CDR3 totals 14 residues. V gave up 4 bases and J gave up 11 bases; unmatched junction bases: 10.

This clone was detected a few times. J is TRBJ2-1 and V is TRBV11-3, with 7 bases identical to TRBD2. This CDR3 is built from 16 residues. CDR1 SGHNT and CDR2 YENEEA come from the germline V gene. The V segment lost 2 bases and the J segment 7 bases; nucleotides outside the gene matches: 11. CDR3 coding DNA: TGTGCCAGCAGCTTAAGTAGCGGGTCTGTTAGGAATGAGCAGTTCTTC. This gives the protein CASSLSSGSVRNEQFF.

V is TRBV6-2 or TRBV6-3 and J is TRBJ1-4; no firm D call. The V gene lost 5 bases and the J gene lost 0 bases, with 16 bases spanning the gap. The CDR3 has 17 amino acids. Germline CDR1 reads MNHEY; CDR2 reads SVGEGT. The CDR3: CASSSTYDQATNEKLFF. DNA of the CDR3: TGTGCCAGCAGTAGCACCTACGATCAGGCAACTAATGAAAAACTGTTTTTT.

The CDR3 reads CASSDPSGRSTDTQYF. CDR3 in DNA: TGTGCCAGCAGTGACCCTAGCGGGAGGAGCACAGATACGCAGTATTTT. The V gene is TRBV6-2 or TRBV6-3, the J gene TRBJ2-3; 11 nucleotides agree with TRBD2. Trimming removed 5 bases from V and 0 bases from J; junction bases left unmatched: 4. The CDR3 is made up of 16 amino acids. The germline V gene encodes CDR1 MNHEY and CDR2 SVGEGT.

The chain joins TRBV7-9 to TRBJ1-6; 9 positions agree with TRBD1. CDR1 SEHNR and CDR2 FQNEAQ come from the germline V gene (reference sequence). V lost 5 bases to trimming and J lost 8 bases; unmatched junction nucleotides: 4. This CDR3 spans 14 amino acids. In DNA, the CDR3 is TGTGCCAGCAGCGCTTGGACAGGGGATTCACCCCTCCACTTT. Its translation is CASSAWTGDSPLHF.

The chain joins TRBV7-2 to TRBJ2-1; D gene uncertain. The V gene lost 2 bases and the J gene lost 3 bases, with 14 bases spanning the gap. Germline V gives CDR1 SGHTA, CDR2 FQGNSA. The CDR3 covers 16 residues. Here the CDR3 reads CASSLSPPAGYNEQFF. CDR3 coding DNA: TGTGCCAGCAGCTTATCGCCGCCGGCAGGCTACAATGAGCAGTTCTTC.

The chain carries TRBV10-2 and TRBJ2-2, with 9 nucleotides matching TRBD1. The CDR3 spans 16 residues. V was pared by 2 bases and J by 7 bases, with 8 bases of the junction left unmatched. Germline lookup yields CDR1 WSHSY and CDR2 SAAADI. In DNA, the CDR3 is TGCGCCAGCAGTGAGCGGACAGGGGTGAAAAACGGGGAGCTGTTTTTT. This translates into CASSERTGVKNGELFF.

The chain couples TRBV9 to TRBJ2-7; D gene ambiguous. The CDR3 is made up of 14 amino acids. V was clipped by 4 bases and J by 5 bases, with 16 bases between them. Looked up from germline, CDR1 is SGDLS and CDR2 is YYNGEE. CDR3 DNA sequence: TGTGCCAGCAGCCCCGGTCCAGACTTTGACGAGCAGTACGTC. Encoded protein: CASSPGPDFDEQYV.

The rearrangement joins TRBV2 to TRBJ2-7; 7 bases align to TRBD1. The CDR3 is 14 residues long. Germline CDR1 and CDR2: SNHLY and FYNNEI. Trimming took 3 bases from V and 5 from J; bases not matched to a gene: 7. CDR3 coding DNA: TGTGCCAGCAGTGACTCGACAGGGTCCAACGAGCAGTACTTC. Amino acids: CASSDSTGSNEQYF.

The chain couples TRBV3-1 (or the pseudogene TRBV3-2) to TRBJ2-7, with a possible D match to TRBD1 (6 bases). The CDR3 loop spans 14 amino acids. CDR1 and CDR2 (germline): LGHDT, YNNKEL (reference sequence). Between the trimmed V and J ends, which lost 4 bases and 7 bases, there was a span of 17 bases. This CDR3 reads CASSLGGDLGEQYF. The CDR3 region has the DNA TGTGCCAGCAGCCTAGGGGGTGACCTGGGGGAGCAGTACTTC.

The V call is TRBV7-9, the J call TRBJ1-1; D perhaps matches TRBD1 (5 bases). This CDR3 comprises 14 residues. Germline V gene data show CDR1 as SEHNR and CDR2 as FQNEAQ (reference sequence). V gave up 7 bases and J gave up 3 bases, with 15 bases separating them. CDR3 coding DNA: TGTGCCAGCAAAGTACAGGTTTGGGACACTGAAGCTTTCTTT. It encodes CASKVQVWDTEAFF.

CDR3 region: CASSSPTGTSTEAFF. The CDR3 DNA sequence: TGTGCCAGCAGTTCCCCGACAGGGACCAGCACTGAAGCTTTCTTT. The chain links TRBV6-5 to TRBJ1-1; 7 nucleotides match TRBD1. V lost 4 bases to trimming and J lost 4 bases; unmatched junction nucleotides: 9. The CDR3 contains 15 residues. The germline V gene encodes CDR1 MNHEY and CDR2 SVGAGI.

This chain uses TRBV19 with TRBJ2-1; TRBD2 aligns across 9 bases. The V and J ends lost 10 bases and 8 bases, in that order; junction bases with no gene match: 15. Germline V gene data show CDR1 as LNHDA and CDR2 as SQIVND (reference sequence). This CDR3 has 15 residues. The CDR3 coding sequence is TGTGCCACCCTCCGTGGCGGGGGGGCCATATATGAGCAGTTCTTC. Protein product: CATLRGGGAIYEQFF. The full variable domain, in which reference TRBV19 and TRBJ2-1 provide the parts outside the CDR3, is DGGITQSPKYLFRKEGQNVTLSCEQNLNHDAMYWYRQDPGQGLRLIYYSQIVNDFQKGDIAEGYSVSREKKESFPLTVTSAQKNPTAFYLCATLRGGGAIYEQFFGPGTRLTVL.

The rearrangement links TRBV9 to TRBJ2-7; maybe TRBD1 (6 bases). The germline V and J ends were trimmed by 6 bases and 5 bases, with 24 bases remaining between them. The CDR3 spans 16 residues. Germline values: CDR1 SGDLS, CDR2 YYNGEE. The CDR3 loop reads CASIGIGQPCHHEQYV. The CDR3 region has the DNA TGTGCCAGCATCGGTATTGGACAGCCATGCCACCACGAGCAGTACGTC.

J is TRBJ1-1 and V is TRBV29-1, with D possibly TRBD1 on 5 matching bases. Germline assignment: CDR1 SQVTM and CDR2 ANQGSEA. Trimming pared 4 bases from V and 0 bases from J, leaving 9 bases between. The CDR3 covers 13 residues. The CDR3 DNA sequence: TGCAGCGTTGCTAGGGGAATGAACACTGAAGCTTTCTTT. This gives the protein CSVARGMNTEAFF.

V usage is TRBV18 and J usage is TRBJ2-5, with 10 bases matching TRBD2. V lost 0 bases to trimming and J lost 3 bases; unmatched junction nucleotides: 4. This CDR3 has 16 residues. Germline lookup yields CDR1 KGHSH and CDR2 LQKENI. The CDR3 protein is CASSPPTSGHKETQYF. The CDR3 coding sequence is TGTGCCAGCTCACCACCGACTAGCGGGCATAAAGAGACCCAGTACTTC. The variable domain in full, with the rest retrieved from reference TRBV18 and TRBJ2-5, is NAGVMQNPRHLVRRRGQEARLRCSPMKGHSHVYWYRQLPEEGLKFMVYLQKENIIDESGMPKERFSAEFPKEGPSILRIQQVVRGDSAAYFCASSPPTSGHKETQYFGPGTRLLVL.

J is TRBJ2-2 and V is TRBV12-5, with a weak D call TRBD1 (6 bases). V was pared by 4 bases and J by 7 bases, with 10 bases between. The CDR3 covers 13 residues. CDR1 is LGHNT and CDR2 is FRNRAP in the germline V gene. CDR3 amino acids: CASGSRDIGELFF. DNA of the CDR3: TGTGCTAGTGGTTCCCGGGACATCGGGGAGCTGTTTTTT.

V is TRBV19 and J is TRBJ1-5, with 7 positions matching TRBD1. The CDR3 totals 12 residues. With V trimmed by 3 bases and J by 11 bases, 4 bases remained unmatched. Per the germline V gene, CDR1 is LNHDA and CDR2 is SQIVND (reference sequence). For the CDR3, the DNA is TGTGCCAGTAGTATCCCGACAGGGACCCAGCATTTT. This codes for CASSIPTGTQHF.

V is TRBV12-3 or TRBV12-4 and J is TRBJ2-1; 7 bases line up with TRBD1. The CDR3 loop spans 13 amino acids. V dropped 7 bases and J dropped 5; count of bases not matched to a gene: 5. This chain's CDR3 is CASTGTDDNEQFF. The CDR3 bases are TGTGCCAGCACCGGGACAGATGACAATGAGCAGTTCTTC.

V gene TRBV13 combines with J gene TRBJ2-2; D is unresolved. The CDR3 spans 13 residues. Trimming took off 3 bases at V and 4 bases at J, with 6 bases between the two ends. Per germline, CDR1 PRHDT and CDR2 FYEKMQ (reference sequence). The CDR3 DNA follows: TGTGCCAGCAGCTTGTACTTCACCGGGGAGCTGTTTTTT. Its translation is CASSLYFTGELFF. The full variable domain, completed using reference TRBV13 and TRBJ2-2, is AAGVIQSPRHLIKEKRETATLKCYPIPRHDTVYWYQQGPGQDPQFLISFYEKMQSDKGSIPDRFSAQQFSDYHSELNMSSLELGDSALYFCASSLYFTGELFFGEGSRLTVL.

The V and J genes are TRBV2 and TRBJ1-4, with D perhaps matching TRBD1 (6 bases). CDR1 and CDR2 from the germline V gene are SNHLY and FYNNEI. The CDR3 consists of 16 residues. Trimming shortened V by 5 bases and J by 0 bases, and 13 bases separated the two germline ends. In nucleotides, the CDR3 is TGTGCCAGCAGTCCCCGGACAGACCCAACTAATGAAAAACTGTTTTTT. It specifies CASSPRTDPTNEKLFF.

V gene TRBV5-4 combines with J gene TRBJ1-1; TRBD1 matches at 8 bases. From germline, CDR1 is SGHNT and CDR2 YYREEE (reference sequence). The CDR3 spans 14 residues. With 4 bases clipped from V and 4 bases from J, the junction kept 6 bases outside the gene matches. CDR3 nucleotide sequence: TGTGCCAGCAGCCCCACAGGGGGAGGCACTGAAGCTTTCTTT. It codes for CASSPTGGGTEAFF.

This chain links TRBV29-1 with TRBJ2-3; D possibly corresponds to TRBD1 (5 bases). Germline assignment: CDR1 SQVTM and CDR2 ANQGSEA. The CDR3 runs to 12 residues. V was trimmed by 3 bases and J by 8 bases, leaving 12 bases between them. In DNA form, the CDR3 reads TGCAGCGTTGAGTTTGGGGCCCTTACGCAGTATTTT. Translating it yields CSVEFGALTQYF.

The chain carries TRBV7-2 and TRBJ2-7, with 14 positions matching TRBD2. Germline V lookup: CDR1 SGHTA, CDR2 FQGNSA. The CDR3 spans 15 residues. V was clipped by 4 bases and J by 1 base; unmatched bases: 0. The DNA for the CDR3 is TGTGCCAGCAGCTGGACTAGCGGGGGGTCCTACGAGCAGTACTTC. Translated: CASSWTSGGSYEQYF.

This chain joins TRBV19 and TRBJ2-4; the match to TRBD1 covers 7 bases. This CDR3 spans 13 amino acids. CDR1 LNHDA and CDR2 SQIVND come from the germline V gene (reference sequence). Trimming at V came to 10 bases and at J to 8 bases, leaving 11 bases not matched to a gene. Here the CDR3 DNA reads TGTGCCACATCGGACAGGCCTCGTGACATTCAGTACTTC. This sequence encodes CATSDRPRDIQYF. Variable domain in full (rest from reference TRBV19 and TRBJ2-4): DGGITQSPKYLFRKEGQNVTLSCEQNLNHDAMYWYRQDPGQGLRLIYYSQIVNDFQKGDIAEGYSVSREKKESFPLTVTSAQKNPTAFYLCATSDRPRDIQYFGAGTRLSVL.

The chain carries TRBV7-6 and TRBJ1-1, with D perhaps matching TRBD1 (5 bases). Germline CDR1 SGHVS, CDR2 FNYEAQ. The length of the CDR3 is 14 residues. V was shortened by 2 bases and J by 2 bases, with 9 bases between the two germline ends. CDR3 residues: CASSLIGGNTEAFF. The CDR3 DNA sequence: TGTGCCAGCAGCTTAATCGGGGGAAACACTGAAGCTTTCTTT. Variable domain in full (rest from reference TRBV7-6 and TRBJ1-1): GAGVSQSPRYKVTKRGQDVALRCDPISGHVSLYWYRQALGQGPEFLTYFNYEAQQDKSGLPNDRFSAERPEGSISTLTIQRTEQRDSAMYRCASSLIGGNTEAFFGQGTRLTVV.